The clone carrying this T cell receptor beta chain has a single count. The antigen is undetermined. This CDR3 contains 14 residues. Germline values: CDR1 MDHEN, CDR2 SYDVKM. With V trimmed by 5 bases and J by 2 bases, 3 bases remained unmatched. The data belong to a study of cytomegalovirus exposure and HLA in healthy donors. Whole-study results and caveats: The study put some 150 TCR beta chains on its list as cytomegalovirus-associated.

Using immunoSEQ multiplex PCR, the repertoire was profiled, and TCRdb retains in-frame clones only, with some absent. In the table there are around 300,000 clones, 86% of which are singletons. V usage is TRBV28 and J usage is TRBJ1-2; 9 bases map to TRBD1. The source of this sequence is a woman aged 18-35 years in good health and CMV-seronegative. Input material: PBMCs. CDR3 nucleotide sequence: TGTGCCAGCAGTCCGGGACAGGGCAACTATGGCTACACCTTC. As protein: CASSPGQGNYGYTF.